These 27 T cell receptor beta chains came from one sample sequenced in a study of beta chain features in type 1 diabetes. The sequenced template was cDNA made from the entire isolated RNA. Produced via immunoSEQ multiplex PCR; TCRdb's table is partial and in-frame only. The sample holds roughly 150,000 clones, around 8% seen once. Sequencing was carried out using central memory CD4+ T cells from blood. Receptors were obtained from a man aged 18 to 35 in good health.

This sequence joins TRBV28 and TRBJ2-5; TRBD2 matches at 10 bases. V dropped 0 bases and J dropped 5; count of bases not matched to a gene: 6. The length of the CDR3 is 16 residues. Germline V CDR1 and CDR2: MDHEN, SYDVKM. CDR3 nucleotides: TGTGCCAGCAGTTTATGGGCTAGCGGGAGTGGGGAGACCCAGTACTTC. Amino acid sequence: CASSLWASGSGETQYF.

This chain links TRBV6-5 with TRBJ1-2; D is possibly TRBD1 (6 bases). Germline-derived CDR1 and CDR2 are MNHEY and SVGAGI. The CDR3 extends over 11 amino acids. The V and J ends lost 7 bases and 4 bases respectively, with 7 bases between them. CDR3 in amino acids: CASKGVYGYTF. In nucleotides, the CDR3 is TGTGCCAGCAAGGGGGTCTATGGCTACACCTTC.

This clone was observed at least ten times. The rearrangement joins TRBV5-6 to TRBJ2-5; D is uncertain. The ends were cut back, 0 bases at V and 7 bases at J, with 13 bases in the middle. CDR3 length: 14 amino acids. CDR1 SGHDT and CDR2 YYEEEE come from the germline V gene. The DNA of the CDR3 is TGTGCCAGCAGCTTGGACAGTCGGCTGGGGACCCAGTACTTC. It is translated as CASSLDSRLGTQYF.

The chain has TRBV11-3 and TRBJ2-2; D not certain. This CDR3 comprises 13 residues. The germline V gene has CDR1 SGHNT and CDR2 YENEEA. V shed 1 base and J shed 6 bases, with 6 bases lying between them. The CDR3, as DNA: TGTGCCAGCAGCTTAGTCGGTTCCGGGGAGCTGTTTTTT. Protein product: CASSLVGSGELFF.

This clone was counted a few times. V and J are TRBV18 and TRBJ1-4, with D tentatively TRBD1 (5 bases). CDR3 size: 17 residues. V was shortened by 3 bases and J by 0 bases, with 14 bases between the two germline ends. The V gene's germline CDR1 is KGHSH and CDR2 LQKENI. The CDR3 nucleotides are TGTGCCAGCTCACCGCAGAGGTCGACAGCAACTAATGAAAAACTGTTTTTT. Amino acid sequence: CASSPQRSTATNEKLFF.

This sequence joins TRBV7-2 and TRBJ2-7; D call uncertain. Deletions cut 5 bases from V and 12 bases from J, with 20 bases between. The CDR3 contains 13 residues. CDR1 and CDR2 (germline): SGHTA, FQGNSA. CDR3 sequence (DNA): TGTGCCAGCAGCAGAATAGAGGTAGCCTCCCCGTACTTC. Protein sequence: CASSRIEVASPYF. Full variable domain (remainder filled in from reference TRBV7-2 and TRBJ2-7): GAGVSQSPSNKVTEKGKDVELRCDPISGHTALYWYRQSLGQGLEFLIYFQGNSAPDKSGLPSDRFSAERTGGSVSTLTIQRTQQEDSAVYLCASSRIEVASPYFGPGTRLTVT.

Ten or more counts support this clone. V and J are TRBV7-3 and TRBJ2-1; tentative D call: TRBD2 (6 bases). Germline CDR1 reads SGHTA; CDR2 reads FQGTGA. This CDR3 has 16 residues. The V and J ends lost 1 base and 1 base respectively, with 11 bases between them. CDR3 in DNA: TGTGCCAGCAGCTTAAGTTCCGGGACTTCCTACAATGAGCAGTTCTTC. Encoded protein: CASSLSSGTSYNEQFF.

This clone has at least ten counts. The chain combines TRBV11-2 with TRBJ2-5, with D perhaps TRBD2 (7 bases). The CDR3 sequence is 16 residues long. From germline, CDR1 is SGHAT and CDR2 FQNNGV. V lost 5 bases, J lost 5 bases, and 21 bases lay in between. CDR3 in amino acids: CASSPLRGAARETQYF. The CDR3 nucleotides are TGTGCCAGCAGCCCCCTCCGGGGGGCGGCACGGGAGACCCAGTACTTC.

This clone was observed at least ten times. CDR3 sequence (DNA): TGTGCCAGCAGCCCGGGGGACGTCTATGGCTACACCTTC. Encoded protein: CASSPGDVYGYTF. The chain carries TRBV11-2 and TRBJ1-2; the D gene is possibly TRBD1 (5 bases). The CDR3 is 13 amino acids. V lost 5 bases and J 4 bases, leaving 11 bases between the germline ends. Germline V CDR1 and CDR2: SGHAT, FQNNGV.

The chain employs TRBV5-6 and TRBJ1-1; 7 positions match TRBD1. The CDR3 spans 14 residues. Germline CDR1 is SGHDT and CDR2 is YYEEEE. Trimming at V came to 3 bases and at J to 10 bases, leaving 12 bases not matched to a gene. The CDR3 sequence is CASSSDRTSWGAFF. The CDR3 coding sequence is TGTGCCAGCAGCTCGGACAGGACCTCCTGGGGAGCTTTCTTT.

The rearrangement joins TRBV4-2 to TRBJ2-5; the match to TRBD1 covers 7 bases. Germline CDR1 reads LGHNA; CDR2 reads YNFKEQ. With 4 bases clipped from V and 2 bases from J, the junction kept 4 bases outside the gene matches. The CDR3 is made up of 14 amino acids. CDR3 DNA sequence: TGTGCCAGCAGCCGGGACAGCAAACAAGAGACCCAGTACTTC. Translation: CASSRDSKQETQYF.

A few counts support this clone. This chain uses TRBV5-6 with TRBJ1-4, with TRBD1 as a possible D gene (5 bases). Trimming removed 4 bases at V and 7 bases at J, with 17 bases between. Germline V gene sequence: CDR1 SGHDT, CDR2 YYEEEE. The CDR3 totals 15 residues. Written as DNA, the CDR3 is TGTGCCAGCAGCCCCTTCAGGGTTGGGGTTGAAAAACTGTTTTTT. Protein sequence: CASSPFRVGVEKLFF.

The CDR3 reads CASSSPRQGAHEKLFF. For the CDR3, the DNA is TGTGCCAGCAGCTCCCCCCGCCAAGGGGCCCATGAAAAACTGTTTTTT. V is TRBV5-6 and J is TRBJ1-4; weak D call: TRBD1 (5 bases). Germline V gene data show CDR1 as SGHDT and CDR2 as YYEEEE. V was shortened by 3 bases and J by 6 bases, with 18 bases between the two germline ends. CDR3 length: 16 amino acids.

CDR3 in amino acids: CASSPLSIDTQYF. The CDR3, as DNA: TGTGCCAGCAGTCCACTCTCAATCGATACGCAGTATTTT. The genes are TRBV6-5 and TRBJ2-3; D is undetermined. Trimming left V 5 bases short and J 6 bases short, with 12 bases between. The germline V gene encodes CDR1 MNHEY and CDR2 SVGAGI. The CDR3 spans 13 residues.

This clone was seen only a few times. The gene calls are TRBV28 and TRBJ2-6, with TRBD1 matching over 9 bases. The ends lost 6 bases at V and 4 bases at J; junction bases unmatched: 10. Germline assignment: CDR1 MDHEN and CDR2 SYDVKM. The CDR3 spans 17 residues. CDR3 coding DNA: TGTGCCAGCAGAGGGGGGACAGGGAAGTCAGGGGCCAACGTCCTGACTTTC. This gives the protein CASRGGTGKSGANVLTF. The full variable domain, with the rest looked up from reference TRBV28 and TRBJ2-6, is DVKVTQSSRYLVKRTGEKVFLECVQDMDHENMFWYRQDPGLGLRLIYFSYDVKMKEKGDIPEGYSVSREKKERFSLILESASTNQTSMYLCASRGGTGKSGANVLTFGAGSRLTVL.

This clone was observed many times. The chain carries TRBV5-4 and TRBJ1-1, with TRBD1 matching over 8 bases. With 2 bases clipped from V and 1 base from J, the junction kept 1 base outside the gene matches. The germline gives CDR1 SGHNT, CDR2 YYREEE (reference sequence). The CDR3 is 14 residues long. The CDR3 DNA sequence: TGTGCCAGCAGCTTCGGACAGGGGAACACTGAAGCTTTCTTT. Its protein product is CASSFGQGNTEAFF.

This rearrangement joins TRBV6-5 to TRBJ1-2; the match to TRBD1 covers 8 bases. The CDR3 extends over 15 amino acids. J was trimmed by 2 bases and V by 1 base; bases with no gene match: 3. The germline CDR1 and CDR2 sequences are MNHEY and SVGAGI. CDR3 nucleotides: TGTGCCAGCAGTTACTTGGGACAGGCCAACTATGGCTACACCTTC. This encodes CASSYLGQANYGYTF.

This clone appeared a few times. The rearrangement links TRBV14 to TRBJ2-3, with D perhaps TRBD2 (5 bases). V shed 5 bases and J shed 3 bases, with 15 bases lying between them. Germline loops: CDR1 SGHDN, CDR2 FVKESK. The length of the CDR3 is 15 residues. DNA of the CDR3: TGTGCCAGCAGCATCGGGGTACCCTCGACAGATACGCAGTATTTT. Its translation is CASSIGVPSTDTQYF.

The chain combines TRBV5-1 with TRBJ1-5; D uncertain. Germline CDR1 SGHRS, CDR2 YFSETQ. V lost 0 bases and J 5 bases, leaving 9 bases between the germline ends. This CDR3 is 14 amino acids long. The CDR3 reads CASSLVPDHQPQHF. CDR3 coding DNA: TGCGCCAGCAGCTTGGTGCCAGATCATCAGCCCCAGCATTTT.

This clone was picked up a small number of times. CDR3 coding DNA: TGTGCCAGCTCACCTCCGGGACTAGACACCGGGGAGCTGTTTTTT. Encoded protein: CASSPPGLDTGELFF. The V and J genes are TRBV18 and TRBJ2-2; 8 positions agree with TRBD2. V lost 3 bases and J lost 3; bases outside the gene matches: 3. The germline V gene encodes CDR1 KGHSH and CDR2 LQKENI. The CDR3 sequence is 15 residues long.

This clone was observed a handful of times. CDR3 in DNA: TGTGCCAGCAGTTACTTCTCAGGGGCGAACACCGGGGAGCTGTTTTTT. Its translation is CASSYFSGANTGELFF. V usage is TRBV6-6 and J usage is TRBJ2-2, with D possibly matching TRBD1 (6 bases). Trimming left V 1 base short and J 0 bases short, with 9 bases between. The CDR3 spans 16 residues. The germline CDR1 and CDR2 sequences are MNHNY and SVGAGI (reference sequence).

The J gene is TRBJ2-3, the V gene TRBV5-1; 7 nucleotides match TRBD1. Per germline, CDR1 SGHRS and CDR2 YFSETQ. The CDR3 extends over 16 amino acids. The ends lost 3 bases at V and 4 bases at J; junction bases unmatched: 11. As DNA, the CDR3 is TGCGCCAGCAGCTGGACCGGGACAGAAGCGTCAGATACGCAGTATTTT. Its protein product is CASSWTGTEASDTQYF. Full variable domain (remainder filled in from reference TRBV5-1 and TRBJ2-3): KAGVTQTPRYLIKTRGQQVTLSCSPISGHRSVSWYQQTPGQGLQFLFEYFSETQRNKGNFPGRFSGRQFSNSRSEMNVSTLELGDSALYLCASSWTGTEASDTQYFGPGTRLTVL.

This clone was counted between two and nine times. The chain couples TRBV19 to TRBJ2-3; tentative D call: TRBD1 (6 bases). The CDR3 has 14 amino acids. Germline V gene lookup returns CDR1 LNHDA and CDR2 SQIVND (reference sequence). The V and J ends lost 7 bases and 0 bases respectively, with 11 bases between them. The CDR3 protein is CASNPGHSTDTQYF. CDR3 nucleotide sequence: TGTGCCAGTAACCCGGGACATAGCACAGATACGCAGTATTTT.

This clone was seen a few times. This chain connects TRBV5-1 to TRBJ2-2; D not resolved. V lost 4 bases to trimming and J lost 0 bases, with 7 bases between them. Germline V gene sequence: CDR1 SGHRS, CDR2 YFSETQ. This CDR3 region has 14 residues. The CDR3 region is CASSPPANTGELFF. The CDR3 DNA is TGCGCCAGCAGCCCTCCGGCGAACACCGGGGAGCTGTTTTTT.

The CDR3 coding sequence is TGTGCCAGCAGCATCAGGGAGGGCCGGGAGACCCAGTACTTC. This translates into CASSIREGRETQYF. The rearrangement uses TRBV7-3 and TRBJ2-5; 7 bases align to TRBD2. V gave up 5 bases and J gave up 5 bases; unmatched junction bases: 8. CDR3 length: 14 residues. The germline V gene encodes CDR1 SGHTA and CDR2 FQGTGA.

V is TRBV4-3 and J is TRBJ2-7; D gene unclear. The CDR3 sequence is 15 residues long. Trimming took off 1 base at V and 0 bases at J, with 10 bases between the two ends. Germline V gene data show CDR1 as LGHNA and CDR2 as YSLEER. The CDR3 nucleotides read TGCGCCAGCAGCCAAGTGTCCCTTCCCTCCTACGAGCAGTACTTC. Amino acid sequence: CASSQVSLPSYEQYF.

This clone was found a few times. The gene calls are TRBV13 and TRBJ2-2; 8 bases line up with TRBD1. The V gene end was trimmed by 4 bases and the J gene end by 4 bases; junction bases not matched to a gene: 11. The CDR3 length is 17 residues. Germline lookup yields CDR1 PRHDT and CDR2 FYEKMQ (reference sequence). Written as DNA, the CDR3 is TGTGCCAGCAGCTCTAGCAGGGGGCTGCGGGGCACCGGGGAGCTGTTTTTT. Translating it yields CASSSSRGLRGTGELFF.